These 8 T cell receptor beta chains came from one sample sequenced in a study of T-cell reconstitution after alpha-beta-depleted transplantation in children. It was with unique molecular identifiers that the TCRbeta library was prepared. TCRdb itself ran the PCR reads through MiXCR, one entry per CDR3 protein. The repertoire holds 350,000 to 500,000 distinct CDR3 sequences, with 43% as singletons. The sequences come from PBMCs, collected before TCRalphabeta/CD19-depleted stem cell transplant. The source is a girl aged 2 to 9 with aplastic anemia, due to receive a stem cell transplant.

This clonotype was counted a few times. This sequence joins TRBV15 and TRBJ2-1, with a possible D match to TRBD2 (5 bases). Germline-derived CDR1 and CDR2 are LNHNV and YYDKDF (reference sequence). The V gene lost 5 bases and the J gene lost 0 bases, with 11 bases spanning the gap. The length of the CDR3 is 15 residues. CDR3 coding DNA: TGTGCCACCAGCTCCCGCAGCGGCTCCTACAATGAGCAGTTCTTC. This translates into CATSSRSGSYNEQFF.

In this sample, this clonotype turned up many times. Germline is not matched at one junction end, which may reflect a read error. The CDR3 DNA reads as TGCGCCAGCAGCTTGTCGGCGGGGAACACTGAAGCTTTCTTT. Its protein is CASSLSAGNTEAFF. The rearrangement uses TRBV7-3 and TRBJ1-1; D gene ambiguous. The CDR3 runs 14 residues. Germline CDR1 SGHTA, CDR2 FQGTGA.

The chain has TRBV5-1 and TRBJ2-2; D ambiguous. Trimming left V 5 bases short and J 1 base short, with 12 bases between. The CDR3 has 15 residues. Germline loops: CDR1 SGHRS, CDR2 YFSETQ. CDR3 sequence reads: CASSRTTRNTGELFF. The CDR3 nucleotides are TGCGCCAGCAGTCGTACTACAAGGAACACCGGGGAGCTGTTTTTT.

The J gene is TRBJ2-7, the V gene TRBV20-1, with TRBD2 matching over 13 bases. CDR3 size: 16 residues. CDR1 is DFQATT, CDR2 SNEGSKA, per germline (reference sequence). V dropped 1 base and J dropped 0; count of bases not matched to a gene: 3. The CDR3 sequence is CSARGTSGGLSYEQYF. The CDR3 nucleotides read TGCAGTGCTAGAGGGACTAGCGGGGGCCTCTCCTACGAGCAGTACTTC.

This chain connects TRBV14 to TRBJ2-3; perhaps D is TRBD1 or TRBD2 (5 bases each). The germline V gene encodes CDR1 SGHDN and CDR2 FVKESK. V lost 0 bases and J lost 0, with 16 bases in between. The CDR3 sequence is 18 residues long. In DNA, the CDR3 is TGTGCCAGCAGCCAAGAGGGGGATCCCCGGCCTAGCACAGATACGCAGTATTTT. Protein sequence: CASSQEGDPRPSTDTQYF.

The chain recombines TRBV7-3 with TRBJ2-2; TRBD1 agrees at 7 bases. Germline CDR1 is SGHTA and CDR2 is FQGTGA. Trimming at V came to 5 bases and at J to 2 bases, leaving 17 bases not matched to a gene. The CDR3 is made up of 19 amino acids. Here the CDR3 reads CASSPYEGAYRRNTGELFF. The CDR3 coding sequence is TGTGCCAGCAGCCCGTATGAGGGGGCTTATCGCAGAAACACCGGGGAGCTGTTTTTT. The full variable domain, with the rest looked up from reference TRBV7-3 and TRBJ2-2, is GAGVSQTPSNKVTEKGKYVELRCDPISGHTALYWYRQSLGQGPEFLIYFQGTGAADDSGLPNDRFFAVRPEGSVSTLKIQRTERGDSAVYLCASSPYEGAYRRNTGELFFGEGSRLTVL.

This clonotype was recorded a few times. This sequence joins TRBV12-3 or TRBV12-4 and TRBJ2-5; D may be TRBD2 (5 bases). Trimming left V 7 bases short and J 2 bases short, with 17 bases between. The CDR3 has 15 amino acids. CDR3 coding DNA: TGTGCCAGCACCCCGAGCGGCGTTTATCAAGAGACCCAGTACTTC. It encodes CASTPSGVYQETQYF.

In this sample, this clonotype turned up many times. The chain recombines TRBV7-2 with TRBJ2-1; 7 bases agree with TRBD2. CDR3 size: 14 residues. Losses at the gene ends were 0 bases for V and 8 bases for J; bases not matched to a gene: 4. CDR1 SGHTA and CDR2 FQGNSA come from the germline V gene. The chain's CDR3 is CASSLAGGRDEQFF. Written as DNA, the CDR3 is TGTGCCAGCAGCTTAGCGGGAGGGAGGGATGAGCAGTTCTTC. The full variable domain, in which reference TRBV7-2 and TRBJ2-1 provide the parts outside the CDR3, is GAGVSQSPSNKVTEKGKDVELRCDPISGHTALYWYRQSLGQGLEFLIYFQGNSAPDKSGLPSDRFSAERTGGSVSTLTIQRTQQEDSAVYLCASSLAGGRDEQFFGPGTRLTVL.